This T cell receptor beta chain came from a study of blood T cell repertoires in COVID-19. Study-level background: Italy, Spain and the United States were the sources of the convalescent and acute COVID-19 samples. PBMCs, B-cell-depleted T cells, or T cells provided the cDNA or gDNA that made up the material.

This clone was found a few times. This CDR3 has 14 amino acids. V lost 3 bases and J lost 2, with 10 bases in between. CDR1 is MNHNS, CDR2 SASEGT, per germline. Per the study methods: Estimation of nucleated cell counts was performed using reference gene primer amplification. This table comes from immunoSEQ multiplex PCR, and its TCRdb copy is limited to in-frame clones, with some not included. V, J and clone size derive from that table, while D and trimming were established from the DNA sequence. The sample carries some 170,000 clones, around 85% recorded once. Material for sequencing was peripheral blood. This clonotype was sampled from a man in his fifties or sixties with active or convalescent COVID-19. The chain recombines TRBV6-1 with TRBJ1-1, with D unresolved. The CDR3 sequence: CASSDQRGNTEAFF. CDR3 sequence (DNA): TGTGCCAGCAGTGACCAGCGGGGAAACACTGAAGCTTTCTTT.